These 3 T cell receptor beta chains were all obtained from the same sample, sequenced in a study of blood T cell repertoires in COVID-19. Libraries were prepared by immunoSEQ multiplex PCR; TCRdb keeps only in-frame clonotypes and omits some of them. Seen here are about 250,000 clones, around nine tenths observed once, and the top ten hold 1.6%. The sequenced material came from peripheral blood. The receptors derive from a woman aged 55 to 70 who had recovered from COVID-19.

The chain couples TRBV23-1 to TRBJ2-1, with D unresolved. TRBV23-1 carries the ORF label, with uncertain function. The CDR3 is made up of 13 amino acids. Trimming stripped 10 bases from V and 0 bases from J, with 10 bases between. CDR3 amino acids: CANHSSSYNEQFF. The CDR3 DNA reads TGCGCCAATCATTCTAGCTCCTACAATGAGCAGTTCTTC.

This CDR3 reads CASSAQWGPGGNTIYF. The CDR3, as DNA: TGCGCCAGCAGCGCGCAATGGGGGCCTGGAGGAAACACCATATATTTT. The chain carries TRBV5-1 and TRBJ1-3; a possible D gene is TRBD1 (6 bases). Germline loops: CDR1 SGHRS, CDR2 YFSETQ. The CDR3 runs 16 residues. V lost 4 bases to trimming and J lost 4 bases, with 18 bases between them.

The chain employs TRBV4-3 and TRBJ1-5; 11 nucleotides agree with TRBD1. The CDR3 loop spans 15 amino acids. Germline V gene lookup returns CDR1 LGHNA and CDR2 YSLEER. J was trimmed by 7 bases and V by 4 bases; bases with no gene match: 6. Written as DNA, the CDR3 is TGCGCCAGCAGCCCAGGACAGGGGGCAAACCAGCCCCAGCATTTT. Translation gives CASSPGQGANQPQHF.